Listed below are T cell receptor beta chains from one sample, sequenced in a study of cytomegalovirus exposure and HLA in healthy donors. Measured with immunoSEQ multiplex PCR; TCRdb has only the in-frame clones, and not every one. The table lists some 150,000 clones, approximately 85% of them singletons, with about 8.6% in the top ten. Sequencing used PBMCs. The receptors stem from a woman aged 50 to 65 in good health and CMV-seropositive. The CDR3 runs from the conserved cysteine through the conserved F or W. Each record gives: D gene, V gene, clone size, CDR3 length, J gene, CDR3 protein, CDR3 DNA. D genes are given only for firm matches. Clone size appears in some rows only: once, few, many, or a class for an expanded clone.

D gene: TRBD2; V gene: TRBV18; clone size: few; CDR3 length: 15; J gene: TRBJ2-2; CDR3 protein: CASSSEREGTGELFF; CDR3 DNA: TGTGCCAGCTCATCAGAGCGGGAGGGCACCGGGGAGCTGTTTTTT
D gene: .; V gene: TRBV7-8; clone size: once; CDR3 length: 12; J gene: TRBJ2-7; CDR3 protein: CASSPQGTQQYF; CDR3 DNA: TGTGCCAGCAGCCCACAGGGGACTCAGCAGTACTTC
D gene: TRBD1; V gene: TRBV9; clone size: .; CDR3 length: 16; J gene: TRBJ2-1; CDR3 protein: CASSALGGDHYNEQFF; CDR3 DNA: TGTGCCAGCAGCGCATTAGGGGGCGACCACTACAATGAGCAGTTCTTC
D gene: .; V gene: TRBV28; clone size: few; CDR3 length: 11; J gene: TRBJ2-7; CDR3 protein: CASSMREEQYF; CDR3 DNA: TGTGCCAGCAGTATGAGGGAAGAGCAGTACTTC
D gene: .; V gene: TRBV6-5; clone size: once; CDR3 length: 14; J gene: TRBJ1-3; CDR3 protein: CASRSGNSGNTIYF; CDR3 DNA: TGTGCCAGCAGATCAGGGAATTCTGGAAACACCATATATTTT
D gene: .; V gene: TRBV11-3; clone size: .; CDR3 length: 13; J gene: TRBJ1-1; CDR3 protein: CASSPGHNTEAFF; CDR3 DNA: TGTGCCAGCAGTCCTGGACACAACACTGAAGCTTTCTTT
D gene: TRBD2; V gene: TRBV9; clone size: .; CDR3 length: 16; J gene: TRBJ2-3; CDR3 protein: CASSGGLALSTDTQYF; CDR3 DNA: TGTGCCAGCAGCGGGGGACTAGCGTTAAGCACAGATACGCAGTATTTT
D gene: .; V gene: TRBV29-1; clone size: few; CDR3 length: 11; J gene: TRBJ2-1; CDR3 protein: CSGRIYNEQFF; CDR3 DNA: TGCAGCGGGAGGATCTACAATGAGCAGTTCTTC
D gene: TRBD1; V gene: TRBV5-1; clone size: .; CDR3 length: 14; J gene: TRBJ1-1; CDR3 protein: CASSSAPGQGEAFF; CDR3 DNA: TGCGCCAGCAGCTCGGCTCCGGGACAGGGGGAAGCTTTCTTT
D gene: .; V gene: TRBV29-1; clone size: .; CDR3 length: 15; J gene: TRBJ1-2; CDR3 protein: CSVEGQQGSLYGYTF; CDR3 DNA: TGCAGCGTTGAAGGCCAACAGGGATCCCTTTATGGCTACACCTTC
D gene: TRBD1; V gene: TRBV29-1; clone size: .; CDR3 length: 14; J gene: TRBJ2-1; CDR3 protein: CSVSPGQVFNEQFF; CDR3 DNA: TGCAGCGTATCACCGGGACAGGTATTCAATGAGCAGTTCTTC
D gene: TRBD1; V gene: TRBV2; clone size: .; CDR3 length: 14; J gene: TRBJ2-1; CDR3 protein: CASARTGGHNEQFF; CDR3 DNA: TGTGCCAGCGCTCGGACAGGGGGCCACAATGAGCAGTTCTTC
D gene: TRBD2; V gene: TRBV6-1; clone size: .; CDR3 length: 15; J gene: TRBJ2-1; CDR3 protein: CASSEVWGGQDEQFF; CDR3 DNA: TGTGCCAGCAGTGAAGTTTGGGGGGGTCAGGATGAGCAGTTCTTC
D gene: TRBD1; V gene: TRBV7-8; clone size: .; CDR3 length: 14; J gene: TRBJ1-2; CDR3 protein: CASSLESQGLGYTF; CDR3 DNA: TGTGCCAGCAGCTTAGAGTCACAGGGGTTAGGCTACACCTTC
D gene: .; V gene: TRBV5-1; clone size: few; CDR3 length: 13; J gene: TRBJ2-7; CDR3 protein: CASSRRDSYEQYF; CDR3 DNA: TGCGCCAGCAGCCGGAGGGACAGCTACGAGCAGTACTTC
D gene: TRBD1; V gene: TRBV12-5; clone size: .; CDR3 length: 15; J gene: TRBJ1-2; CDR3 protein: CASGYRPGQHYGYTF; CDR3 DNA: TGTGCTAGTGGTTACAGACCGGGACAGCACTATGGCTACACCTTC
D gene: TRBD1; V gene: TRBV5-1; clone size: few; CDR3 length: 17; J gene: TRBJ2-5; CDR3 protein: CASSSGQGPPFGETQYF; CDR3 DNA: TGCGCCAGCAGCTCGGGACAGGGACCTCCGTTCGGGGAGACCCAGTACTTC
D gene: .; V gene: TRBV30; clone size: .; CDR3 length: 15; J gene: TRBJ2-1; CDR3 protein: CAWVEFRDTDNEQFF; CDR3 DNA: TGTGCCTGGGTGGAGTTCCGGGACACAGACAATGAGCAGTTCTTC
D gene: TRBD2; V gene: TRBV5-1; clone size: .; CDR3 length: 16; J gene: TRBJ2-1; CDR3 protein: CASSLGAGGTYNEQFF; CDR3 DNA: TGCGCCAGCAGCTTAGGAGCGGGAGGGACCTACAATGAGCAGTTCTTC
D gene: TRBD1; V gene: TRBV28; clone size: .; CDR3 length: 14; J gene: TRBJ2-5; CDR3 protein: CASSLGQARETQYF; CDR3 DNA: TGTGCCAGCAGTTTGGGACAGGCCAGAGAGACCCAGTACTTC
D gene: .; V gene: TRBV6-5; clone size: .; CDR3 length: 14; J gene: TRBJ2-1; CDR3 protein: CASRQALSYNEQFF; CDR3 DNA: TGTGCCAGCAGGCAGGCCCTCTCCTACAATGAGCAGTTCTTC
D gene: TRBD1; V gene: TRBV25-1; clone size: .; CDR3 length: 13; J gene: TRBJ2-1; CDR3 protein: CASGTGGSNEQFF; CDR3 DNA: TGTGCCAGCGGGACAGGGGGCTCGAATGAGCAGTTCTTC
D gene: TRBD2; V gene: TRBV11-2; clone size: few; CDR3 length: 15; J gene: TRBJ2-7; CDR3 protein: CASSLGQRGAYEQYF; CDR3 DNA: TGTGCCAGCAGCTTGGGGCAGCGGGGTGCCTACGAGCAGTACTTC
D gene: .; V gene: TRBV5-1; clone size: .; CDR3 length: 16; J gene: TRBJ2-1; CDR3 protein: CASSRAGQVGYNEQFF; CDR3 DNA: TGCGCCAGCAGTCGGGCGGGTCAAGTGGGCTACAATGAGCAGTTCTTC
D gene: .; V gene: TRBV5-1; clone size: once; CDR3 length: 17; J gene: TRBJ1-1; CDR3 protein: CASSLGGLGPLNTEAFF; CDR3 DNA: TGCGCCAGCAGCTTGGGAGGTCTAGGCCCCCTGAACACTGAAGCTTTCTTT
D gene: .; V gene: TRBV7-6; clone size: few; CDR3 length: 14; J gene: TRBJ2-1; CDR3 protein: CASSFLSRNGEQFF; CDR3 DNA: TGTGCCAGCAGCTTTCTATCGAGGAATGGCGAGCAGTTCTTC
D gene: TRBD1; V gene: TRBV2; clone size: .; CDR3 length: 13; J gene: TRBJ2-1; CDR3 protein: CASDRVPGNEQFF; CDR3 DNA: TGTGCCAGCGACAGGGTCCCGGGCAATGAGCAGTTCTTC
D gene: .; V gene: TRBV14; clone size: .; CDR3 length: 17; J gene: TRBJ1-6; CDR3 protein: CASSQDSRVLDNSPLHF; CDR3 DNA: TGTGCCAGCAGCCAAGATAGCAGGGTTCTGGATAATTCACCCCTCCACTTT
D gene: .; V gene: TRBV10-3; clone size: .; CDR3 length: 15; J gene: TRBJ2-2; CDR3 protein: CAISERTGGTGELFF; CDR3 DNA: TGTGCCATCAGTGAGAGAACAGGAGGGACCGGGGAGCTGTTTTTT
D gene: .; V gene: TRBV5-4; clone size: .; CDR3 length: 16; J gene: TRBJ2-4; CDR3 protein: CASSLGGRIAKNIQYF; CDR3 DNA: TGTGCCAGCAGCTTGGGGGGCAGAATAGCCAAAAACATTCAGTACTTC
D gene: TRBD2; V gene: TRBV4-3; clone size: .; CDR3 length: 17; J gene: TRBJ2-1; CDR3 protein: CASSHSSGAGGGNEQFF; CDR3 DNA: TGCGCCAGCAGCCACTCCTCTGGGGCGGGGGGGGGAAATGAGCAGTTCTTC
D gene: TRBD2; V gene: TRBV19; clone size: .; CDR3 length: 16; J gene: TRBJ2-5; CDR3 protein: CASSMILAGEQETQYF; CDR3 DNA: TGTGCCAGTAGTATGATCCTAGCGGGGGAACAAGAGACCCAGTACTTC
D gene: .; V gene: TRBV7-2; clone size: once; CDR3 length: 15; J gene: TRBJ2-4; CDR3 protein: CASSLGGVAKNSQYF; CDR3 DNA: TGTGCCAGCAGCTTAGGGGGGGTCGCCAAAAACAGTCAGTACTTC
D gene: TRBD2; V gene: TRBV11-3; clone size: .; CDR3 length: 14; J gene: TRBJ2-2; CDR3 protein: CASSRTSGDGELFF; CDR3 DNA: TGTGCCAGCAGCCGGACTAGCGGGGACGGGGAGCTGTTTTTT
D gene: .; V gene: TRBV5-1; clone size: .; CDR3 length: 14; J gene: TRBJ2-7; CDR3 protein: CASSPGPSSYEQYF; CDR3 DNA: TGCGCCAGCAGCCCAGGCCCCAGCTCCTACGAGCAGTACTTC
D gene: TRBD1; V gene: TRBV6-1; clone size: .; CDR3 length: 15; J gene: TRBJ1-2; CDR3 protein: CASIGTGNRNYGYTF; CDR3 DNA: TGTGCCAGCATCGGGACAGGGAATAGGAACTATGGCTACACCTTC
D gene: .; V gene: TRBV5-4; clone size: .; CDR3 length: 14; J gene: TRBJ2-4; CDR3 protein: CASSLEAGRNIQYF; CDR3 DNA: TGTGCCAGCAGCTTGGAGGCAGGGAGGAACATTCAGTACTTC
D gene: .; V gene: TRBV28; clone size: .; CDR3 length: 13; J gene: TRBJ2-1; CDR3 protein: CASTGRSYNEQFF; CDR3 DNA: TGTGCCAGCACAGGGCGGAGCTACAATGAGCAGTTCTTC
D gene: TRBD2; V gene: TRBV7-2; clone size: .; CDR3 length: 17; J gene: TRBJ2-1; CDR3 protein: CASSLAQGLSSYNEQFF; CDR3 DNA: TGTGCCAGCAGCTTAGCGCAGGGACTAAGCTCCTACAATGAGCAGTTCTTC
D gene: TRBD1; V gene: TRBV6-5; clone size: .; CDR3 length: 14; J gene: TRBJ1-4; CDR3 protein: CASSGRTGLGKLFF; CDR3 DNA: TGTGCCAGCAGTGGAAGGACAGGCCTCGGAAAACTGTTTTTT
D gene: .; V gene: TRBV28; clone size: .; CDR3 length: 14; J gene: TRBJ2-7; CDR3 protein: CASSTGMGSGEQYF; CDR3 DNA: TGTGCCAGCAGTACAGGGATGGGGTCGGGAGAGCAGTACTTC